One sample yielded the 21 T cell receptor beta chains listed below, sequenced in a study of blood T cell repertoires in COVID-19. Sequencing was performed with immunoSEQ multiplex PCR; in TCRdb, only in-frame clones are kept and a portion is missing. The repertoire holds about 210,000 clones, with around 83% as singletons. Sequenced: peripheral blood. The receptors derive from a man aged 35 to 55 who had recovered from COVID-19.

This clone was counted a few times. The CDR3 protein is CASSYISSAEDEQFF. CDR3 in DNA: TGTGCCAGCAGCTACATCTCTAGCGCGGAGGATGAGCAGTTCTTC. This rearrangement joins TRBV7-6 to TRBJ2-1, with D possibly being TRBD2 (6 bases). The CDR3 loop spans 15 amino acids. V gave up 4 bases and J gave up 8 bases, with 18 bases separating them. Germline assignment: CDR1 SGHVS and CDR2 FNYEAQ.

Only a few counts were recorded for this clone. The V gene is TRBV5-1, the J gene TRBJ2-4; no definite D call. V lost 4 bases and J 0 bases, leaving 17 bases between the germline ends. This CDR3 has 17 amino acids. CDR1 is SGHRS, CDR2 YFSETQ, per germline. The DNA for the CDR3 is TGCGCCAGCAGCCCCCCGTCCACTGGGCTAGCCAAAAACATTCAGTACTTC. Protein: CASSPPSTGLAKNIQYF.

This clone was counted only a few times. The gene calls are TRBV10-1 and TRBJ2-7; 13 bases are shared with TRBD2. CDR1 and CDR2 from the germline V gene are WNHNN and SYGVQD (reference sequence). J lost 3 bases, V lost 2 bases, and 1 base had no gene match. The CDR3 is made up of 15 amino acids. The CDR3 protein is CASSERTSGSYEQYF. The CDR3 DNA follows: TGCGCCAGCAGTGAGCGGACTAGCGGGAGCTACGAGCAGTACTTC.

The J gene is TRBJ1-6, the V gene TRBV11-2; D is unresolved. Looked up from germline, CDR1 is SGHAT and CDR2 is FQNNGV. This CDR3 spans 14 amino acids. Trimming took 3 bases from V and 2 from J, leaving 5 bases between them. The CDR3 DNA reads TGTGCCAGCAGCTTTAGCCCCTATAATTCACCCCTCCACTTT. This encodes CASSFSPYNSPLHF.

V is TRBV5-6 and J is TRBJ2-7; weak D call: TRBD2 (5 bases). Trimming removed 3 bases from V and 2 bases from J, with 12 bases in between. From germline, CDR1 is SGHDT and CDR2 YYEEEE. The CDR3 has 14 residues. The CDR3 reads CASSSSLITYEQYF. CDR3 nucleotide sequence: TGTGCCAGCAGCTCTAGCCTGATTACCTACGAGCAGTACTTC.

V gene TRBV6-5 combines with J gene TRBJ1-6, with D unresolved. The CDR3 spans 14 residues. In germline, CDR1 is MNHEY, CDR2 SVGAGI. Trimming removed 8 bases from V and 0 bases from J, with 8 bases in between. For the CDR3, the DNA is TGTGCCAGCGGAGAGAGCTCCTATAATTCACCCCTCCACTTT. Translated: CASGESSYNSPLHF.

The chain employs TRBV15 and TRBJ1-2; TRBD1 is a possible D gene (5 bases). This CDR3 comprises 12 residues. The V end lost 6 bases, the J end lost 5 bases, and 10 bases lay between the germline ends. Germline CDR1 is LNHNV and CDR2 is YYDKDF (reference sequence). CDR3 in amino acids: CATSTGVYGYTF. CDR3 sequence (DNA): TGTGCCACCAGTACGGGGGTTTATGGCTACACCTTC.

J is TRBJ2-3 and V is TRBV7-2; D unresolved. V was trimmed by 0 bases and J by 1 base, leaving 11 bases between them. From germline, CDR1 is SGHTA and CDR2 FQGNSA. This CDR3 region has 16 residues. The DNA of the CDR3 is TGTGCCAGCAGCTTAGCGTCAGCTAGTCGCACAGATACGCAGTATTTT. Encoded protein: CASSLASASRTDTQYF.

Sample share makes this clone medium-sized. V usage is TRBV9 and J usage is TRBJ2-1; weak D call: TRBD2 (6 bases). Per the germline V gene, CDR1 is SGDLS and CDR2 is YYNGEE. CDR3 length: 16 residues. Trimming removed 4 bases at V and 0 bases at J, with 14 bases between. Here the CDR3 reads CASSPAGSVSYNEQFF. In nucleotides, the CDR3 is TGTGCCAGCAGCCCAGCGGGCTCCGTCTCCTACAATGAGCAGTTCTTC.

The rearrangement links TRBV9 to TRBJ1-3, with a tentative D call TRBD1 (6 bases). V lost 4 bases and J lost 2, with 13 bases in between. The germline V gene encodes CDR1 SGDLS and CDR2 YYNGEE. The CDR3 runs 15 residues. This CDR3 reads CASSPQRTAGNTIYF. DNA for the CDR3: TGTGCCAGCAGCCCCCAGCGGACAGCTGGAAACACCATATATTTT.

The chain couples TRBV7-9 to TRBJ1-4; D might be TRBD1 (6 bases). Germline values: CDR1 SEHNR, CDR2 FQNEAQ (reference sequence). This CDR3 has 16 residues. V was pared by 4 bases and J by 1 base, with 13 bases between. The CDR3, as DNA: TGTGCCAGCAGCTCAACGACAGGTTTAACTAATGAAAAACTGTTTTTT. As protein: CASSSTTGLTNEKLFF.

The J gene is TRBJ1-1, the V gene TRBV7-6; the D is unclear. Per germline, CDR1 SGHVS and CDR2 FNYEAQ. V was cut by 3 bases and J by 2 bases, with 10 bases left in between. The CDR3 runs 14 residues. The chain's CDR3 is CASSFGEFNTEAFF. DNA for the CDR3: TGTGCCAGCAGCTTTGGAGAATTTAACACTGAAGCTTTCTTT. The full variable domain, with the rest looked up from reference TRBV7-6 and TRBJ1-1, is GAGVSQSPRYKVTKRGQDVALRCDPISGHVSLYWYRQALGQGPEFLTYFNYEAQQDKSGLPNDRFSAERPEGSISTLTIQRTEQRDSAMYRCASSFGEFNTEAFFGQGTRLTVV.

Only one count was recorded for this clone. The chain carries TRBV28 and TRBJ2-5; D is possibly TRBD1 (6 bases). Trimming took 5 bases from V and 5 from J, leaving 24 bases between them. Germline-derived CDR1 and CDR2 are MDHEN and SYDVKM. This CDR3 has 17 residues. CDR3 amino acids: CASSRWLIGGAGETQYF. The CDR3 nucleotides read TGTGCCAGCAGTAGGTGGTTGATAGGGGGTGCTGGGGAGACCCAGTACTTC.

The count of this clone is one. The J gene is TRBJ2-5, the V gene TRBV29-1; 11 bases line up with TRBD1. This CDR3 comprises 16 residues. The germline CDR1 and CDR2 sequences are SQVTM and ANQGSEA. With 7 bases clipped from V and 1 base from J, the junction kept 11 bases outside the gene matches. The CDR3 sequence is CSAGAGTGGLQETQYF. The CDR3 nucleotides read TGCAGCGCTGGGGCCGGGACAGGGGGGCTCCAAGAGACCCAGTACTTC. The full variable domain, rest sourced from reference TRBV29-1 and TRBJ2-5, is SAVISQKPSRDICQRGTSLTIQCQVDSQVTMMFWYRQQPGQSLTLIATANQGSEATYESGFVIDKFPISRPNLTFSTLTVSNMSPEDSSIYLCSAGAGTGGLQETQYFGPGTRLLVL.

V and J are TRBV6-5 and TRBJ1-4; D may be TRBD1 (5 bases). Trimming stripped 7 bases from V and 8 bases from J, with 14 bases between. Germline V gene data show CDR1 as MNHEY and CDR2 as SVGAGI. This CDR3 has 13 amino acids. The CDR3 is CASTIERGEKLFF. The CDR3 coding sequence is TGTGCCAGCACGATCGAACGGGGGGAAAAACTGTTTTTT.

The chain couples TRBV11-3 to TRBJ2-5; 8 nucleotides line up with TRBD2. J lost 7 bases, V lost 5 bases, and 9 bases had no gene match. The CDR3 covers 14 residues. Germline CDR1 is SGHNT and CDR2 is YENEEA. CDR3 in amino acids: CASSPTSGGGTQYF. CDR3 nucleotides: TGTGCCAGCAGCCCCACTAGCGGTGGGGGGACCCAGTACTTC.

This clone was found once. The rearrangement links TRBV7-6 to TRBJ2-7; 7 positions agree with TRBD2. The trim removed 6 bases at V and 9 bases at J, leaving 17 bases unmatched. Germline V gene sequence: CDR1 SGHVS, CDR2 FNYEAQ. The CDR3 consists of 15 residues. CDR3 sequence: CASSFFERGSGGQYF. In DNA, the CDR3 is TGTGCCAGCAGTTTTTTTGAGCGGGGATCGGGTGGGCAGTACTTC.

The chain recombines TRBV30 with TRBJ1-2, with 8 nucleotides matching TRBD1. The V segment lost 0 bases and the J segment 5 bases; nucleotides outside the gene matches: 14. Looked up from germline, CDR1 is GTSNPN and CDR2 is SVGIG (reference sequence). CDR3 size: 17 residues. For the CDR3, the DNA is TGTGCCTGGAGTGTATACGGACAGGGCTTCTTAGGGTATGGCTACACCTTC. Translating gives CAWSVYGQGFLGYGYTF.

The chain has TRBV18 and TRBJ2-2; unclear D gene. The CDR3 has 13 residues. The V end was cut by 1 base, the J end by 4 bases, with 4 bases between. The germline V gene has CDR1 KGHSH and CDR2 LQKENI. CDR3 in amino acids: CASSPLGTGELFF. The CDR3, as DNA: TGTGCCAGCTCACCACTCGGCACCGGGGAGCTGTTTTTT.

This chain connects TRBV29-1 to TRBJ1-1; 7 nucleotides line up with TRBD1. Germline V lookup: CDR1 SQVTM, CDR2 ANQGSEA. CDR3 length equals 14 residues. The V and J ends lost 4 bases and 0 bases, in that order; junction bases with no gene match: 5. CDR3 DNA sequence: TGCAGCGTTGCAGGGGGTAAGATGAACACTGAAGCTTTCTTT. This encodes CSVAGGKMNTEAFF.

The chain has TRBV27 and TRBJ1-5; 7 positions match TRBD1. Germline lookup yields CDR1 MNHEY and CDR2 SMNVEV (reference sequence). Unmatched junction bases numbered 11, after V lost 5 bases and J lost 4 bases. The CDR3 totals 16 residues. In DNA, the CDR3 is TGTGCCAGCAGTCTCCGGACAGGTTATGAGAATCAGCCCCAGCATTTT. As protein: CASSLRTGYENQPQHF.